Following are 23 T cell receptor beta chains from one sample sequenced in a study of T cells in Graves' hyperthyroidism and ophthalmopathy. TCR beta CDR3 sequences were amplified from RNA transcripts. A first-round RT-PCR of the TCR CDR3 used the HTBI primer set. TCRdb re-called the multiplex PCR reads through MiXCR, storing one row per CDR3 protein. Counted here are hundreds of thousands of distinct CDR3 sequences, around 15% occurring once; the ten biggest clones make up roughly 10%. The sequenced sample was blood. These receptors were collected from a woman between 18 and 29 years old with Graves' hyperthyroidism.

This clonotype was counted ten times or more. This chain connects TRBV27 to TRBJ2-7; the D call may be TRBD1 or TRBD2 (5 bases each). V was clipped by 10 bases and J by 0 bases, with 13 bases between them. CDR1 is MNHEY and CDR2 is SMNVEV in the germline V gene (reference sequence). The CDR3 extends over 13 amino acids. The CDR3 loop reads CATSGGGSYEQYF. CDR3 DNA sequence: TGTGCCACCTCCGGTGGGGGCTCCTACGAGCAGTACTTC.

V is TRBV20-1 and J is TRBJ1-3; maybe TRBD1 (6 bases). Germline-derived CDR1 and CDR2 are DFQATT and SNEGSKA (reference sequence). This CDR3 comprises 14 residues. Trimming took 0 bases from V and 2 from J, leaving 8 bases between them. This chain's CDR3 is CSARDSGAGNTIYF. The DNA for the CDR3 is TGCAGTGCTAGAGATTCAGGGGCTGGAAACACCATATATTTT.

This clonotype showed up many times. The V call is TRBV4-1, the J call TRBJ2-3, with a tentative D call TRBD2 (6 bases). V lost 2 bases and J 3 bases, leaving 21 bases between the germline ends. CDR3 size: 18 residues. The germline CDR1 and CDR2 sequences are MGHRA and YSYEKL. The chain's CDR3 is CASSQSRRRERGTDTQYF. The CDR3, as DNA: TGCGCCAGCAGCCAATCGCGGCGCCGGGAGCGCGGTACAGATACGCAGTATTTT.

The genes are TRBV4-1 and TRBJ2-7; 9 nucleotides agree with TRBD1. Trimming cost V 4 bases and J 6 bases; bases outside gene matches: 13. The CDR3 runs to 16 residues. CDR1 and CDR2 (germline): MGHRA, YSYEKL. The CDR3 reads CASSRTPGQGRGEQYF. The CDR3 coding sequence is TGCGCCAGCAGCCGGACCCCGGGACAGGGACGCGGCGAGCAGTACTTC.

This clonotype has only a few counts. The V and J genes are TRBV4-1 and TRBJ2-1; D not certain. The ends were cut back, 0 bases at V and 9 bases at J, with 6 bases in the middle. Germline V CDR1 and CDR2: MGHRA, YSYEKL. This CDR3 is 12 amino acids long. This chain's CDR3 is CASSQDRSEQFF. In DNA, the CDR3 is TGCGCCAGCAGCCAAGATCGCAGTGAGCAGTTCTTC.

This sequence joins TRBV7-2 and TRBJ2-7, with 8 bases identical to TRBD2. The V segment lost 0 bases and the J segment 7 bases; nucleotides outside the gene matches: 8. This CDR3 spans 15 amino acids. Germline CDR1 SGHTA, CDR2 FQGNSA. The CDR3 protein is CASSLAGAGGEEQYF. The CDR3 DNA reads TGTGCCAGCAGCTTAGCGGGGGCGGGAGGTGAAGAGCAGTACTTC.

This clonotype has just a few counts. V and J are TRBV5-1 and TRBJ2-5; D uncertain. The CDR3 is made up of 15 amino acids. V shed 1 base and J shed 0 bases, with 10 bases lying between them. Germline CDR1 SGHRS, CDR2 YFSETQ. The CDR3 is CASSLPSAYQETQYF. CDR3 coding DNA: TGCGCCAGCAGCTTGCCCTCGGCCTACCAAGAGACCCAGTACTTC.

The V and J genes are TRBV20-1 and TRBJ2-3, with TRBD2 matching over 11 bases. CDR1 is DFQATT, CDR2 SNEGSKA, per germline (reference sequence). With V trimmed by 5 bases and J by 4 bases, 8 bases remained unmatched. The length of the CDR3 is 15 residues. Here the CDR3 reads CSAYKTSGIADTQYF. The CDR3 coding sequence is TGCAGTGCTTATAAGACTAGCGGGATAGCAGATACGCAGTATTTT.

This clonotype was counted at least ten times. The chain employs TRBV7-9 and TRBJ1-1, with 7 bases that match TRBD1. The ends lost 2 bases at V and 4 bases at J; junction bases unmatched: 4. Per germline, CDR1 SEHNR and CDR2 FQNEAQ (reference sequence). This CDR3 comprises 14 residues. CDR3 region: CASSLTDRATEAFF. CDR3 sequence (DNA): TGTGCCAGCAGCTTAACCGACAGGGCCACTGAAGCTTTCTTT.

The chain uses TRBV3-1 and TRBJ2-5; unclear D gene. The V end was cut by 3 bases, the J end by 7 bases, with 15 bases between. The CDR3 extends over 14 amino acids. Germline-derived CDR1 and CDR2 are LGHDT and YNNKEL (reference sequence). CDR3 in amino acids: CASSQSVGQRTQYF. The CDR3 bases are TGTGCCAGCAGCCAGTCTGTCGGGCAGAGGACCCAGTACTTC.

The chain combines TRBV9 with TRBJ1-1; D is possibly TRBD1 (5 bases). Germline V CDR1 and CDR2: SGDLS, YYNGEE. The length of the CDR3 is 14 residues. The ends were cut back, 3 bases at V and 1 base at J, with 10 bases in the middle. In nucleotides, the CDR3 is TGTGCCAGCAGCGGCGGGACGGGGAACACTGAAGCTTTCTTT. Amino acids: CASSGGTGNTEAFF.

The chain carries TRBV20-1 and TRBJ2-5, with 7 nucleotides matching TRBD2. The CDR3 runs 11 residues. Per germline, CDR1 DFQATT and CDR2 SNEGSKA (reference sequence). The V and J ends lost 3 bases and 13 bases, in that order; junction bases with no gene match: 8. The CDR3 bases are TGCAGTGCTAGGGGGGGGGGACGGTCGTACTTC. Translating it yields CSARGGGRSYF.

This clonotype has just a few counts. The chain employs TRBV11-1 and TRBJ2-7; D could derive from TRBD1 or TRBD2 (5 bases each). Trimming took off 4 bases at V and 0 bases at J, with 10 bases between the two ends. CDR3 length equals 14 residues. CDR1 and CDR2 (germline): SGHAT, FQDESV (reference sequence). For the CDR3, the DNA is TGTGCCAGCAGCTCCCGGGACCTCTCCTACGAGCAGTACTTC. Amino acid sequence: CASSSRDLSYEQYF. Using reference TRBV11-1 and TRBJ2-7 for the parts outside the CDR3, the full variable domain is EAEVAQSPRYKITEKSQAVAFWCDPISGHATLYWYRQILGQGPELLVQFQDESVVDDSQLPKDRFSAERLKGVDSTLKIQPAELGDSAMYLCASSSRDLSYEQYFGPGTRLTVT.

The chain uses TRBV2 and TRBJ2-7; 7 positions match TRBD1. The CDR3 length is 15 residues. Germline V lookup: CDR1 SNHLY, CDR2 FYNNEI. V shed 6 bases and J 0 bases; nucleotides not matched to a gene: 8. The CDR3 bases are TGTGCCAGCAGCCCCGACAGGGCCAACTCCTACGAGCAGTACTTC. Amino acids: CASSPDRANSYEQYF.

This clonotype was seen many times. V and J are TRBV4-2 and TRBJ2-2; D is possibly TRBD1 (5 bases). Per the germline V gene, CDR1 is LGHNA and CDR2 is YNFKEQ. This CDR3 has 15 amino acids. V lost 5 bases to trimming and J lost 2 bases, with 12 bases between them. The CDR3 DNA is TGTGCCAGCAGCGATAGGGGTTCCAACACCGGGGAGCTGTTTTTT. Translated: CASSDRGSNTGELFF.

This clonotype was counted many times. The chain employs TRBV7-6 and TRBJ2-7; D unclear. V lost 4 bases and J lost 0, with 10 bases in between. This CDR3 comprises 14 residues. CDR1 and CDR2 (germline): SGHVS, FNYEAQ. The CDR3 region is CASSSRRSSYEQYF. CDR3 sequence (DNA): TGTGCCAGCAGCTCTCGTCGGTCCTCCTACGAGCAGTACTTC.

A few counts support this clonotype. CDR3: CASTPGSNQPQHF. The CDR3 DNA is TGTGCCAGCACTCCGGGGAGCAATCAGCCCCAGCATTTT. This chain connects TRBV18 to TRBJ1-5; D not resolved. This CDR3 is built from 13 residues. Germline CDR1 is KGHSH and CDR2 is LQKENI. V dropped 8 bases and J dropped 1 base, with 9 bases sitting between them.

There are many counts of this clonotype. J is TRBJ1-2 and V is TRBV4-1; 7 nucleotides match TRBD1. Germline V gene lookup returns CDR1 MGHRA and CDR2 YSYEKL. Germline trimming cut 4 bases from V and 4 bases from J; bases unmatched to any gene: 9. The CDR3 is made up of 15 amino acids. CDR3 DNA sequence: TGCGCCAGCAGCCGACCGACAGGGAGGGTCTATGGCTACACCTTC. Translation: CASSRPTGRVYGYTF.

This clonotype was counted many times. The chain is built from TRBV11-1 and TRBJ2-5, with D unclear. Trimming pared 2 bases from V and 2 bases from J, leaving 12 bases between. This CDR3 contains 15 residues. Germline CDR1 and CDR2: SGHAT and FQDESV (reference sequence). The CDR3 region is CASSLSPREQETQYF. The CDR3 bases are TGTGCCAGCAGCTTATCCCCCAGAGAACAAGAGACCCAGTACTTC.

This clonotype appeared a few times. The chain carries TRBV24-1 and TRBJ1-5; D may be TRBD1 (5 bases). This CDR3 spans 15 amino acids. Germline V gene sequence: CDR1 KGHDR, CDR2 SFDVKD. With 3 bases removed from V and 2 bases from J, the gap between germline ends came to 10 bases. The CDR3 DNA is TGTGCCACCAGTGATAGGGGAGGAGGCAATCAGCCCCAGCATTTT. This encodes CATSDRGGGNQPQHF.

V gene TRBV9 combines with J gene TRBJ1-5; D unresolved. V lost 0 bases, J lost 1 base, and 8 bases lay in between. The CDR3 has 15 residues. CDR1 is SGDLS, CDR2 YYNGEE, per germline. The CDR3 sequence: CASSVDYRSNQPQHF. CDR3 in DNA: TGTGCCAGCAGCGTAGATTACAGAAGCAATCAGCCCCAGCATTTT.

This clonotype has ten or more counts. CDR3 sequence reads: CASSSGLAGGDTAKNIQYF. The CDR3 DNA reads as TGCGCCAGCAGCTCCGGACTAGCGGGAGGGGATACGGCCAAAAACATTCAGTACTTC. The chain is built from TRBV5-1 and TRBJ2-4, with 15 bases matching TRBD2. Trimming took 3 bases from V and 1 from J; bases not matched to a gene: 8. Germline CDR1 is SGHRS and CDR2 is YFSETQ. The CDR3 runs 19 residues.

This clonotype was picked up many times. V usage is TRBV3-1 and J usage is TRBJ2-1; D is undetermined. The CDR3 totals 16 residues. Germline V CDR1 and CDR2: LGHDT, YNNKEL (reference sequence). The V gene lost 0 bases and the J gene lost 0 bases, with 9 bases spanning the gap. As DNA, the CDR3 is TGTGCCAGCAGCCAAGAATTAAGCGACTCCTACAATGAGCAGTTCTTC. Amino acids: CASSQELSDSYNEQFF.